This T cell receptor (beta chain) was identified in a study of T cell responses to AZD1222 COVID-19 vaccine. Study-wide context: Pooled together were second doses at about 4 or about 12 weeks.

As regards this clone: Its antigen is unknown.

CDR3 length: 15 residues. CDR1 is SEHNR and CDR2 is FQNEAQ in the germline V gene (reference sequence). V gave up 4 bases and J gave up 11 bases; unmatched junction bases: 14. TCRdb keeps only in-frame clones here, not all; method: immunoSEQ multiplex PCR. This sample carries over 150,000 clones, roughly 90% of them seen once, and the ten largest clones take roughly 2.5%. Broader study findings: In a largely white British group with more females than males, clonal diversity was possibly underestimated. Repertoire collection took place solely once the T cell response had peaked.

The receptor was derived from an adult in good health. Sequenced material: peripheral blood, taken on day 0 of AZD1222 vaccination. The chain joins TRBV7-9 to TRBJ1-5; 7 positions match TRBD1. The chain's CDR3 is CASSSHEGALRAQHF. DNA for the CDR3: TGTGCCAGCAGCTCGCATGAGGGGGCCTTGAGGGCCCAGCATTTT. Full variable domain (remainder filled in from reference TRBV7-9 and TRBJ1-5): DTGVSQNPRHKITKRGQNVTFRCDPISEHNRLYWYRQTLGQGPEFLTYFQNEAQLEKSRLLSDRFSAERPKGSFSTLEIQRTEQGDSAMYLCASSSHEGALRAQHFGDGTRLSIL.